The present TCR beta chain was sequenced within a study of T-cell reconstitution after alpha-beta-depleted transplantation in children. Germline CDR1 and CDR2: SGHAT and FQNNGV. V lost 7 bases and J lost 3, with 13 bases in between. The CDR3 loop spans 13 amino acids. A TCRbeta library incorporating unique molecular identifiers was prepared. One entry per CDR3 protein results from TCRdb running MiXCR on the PCR reads. The sample records approximately 400,000 distinct CDR3 sequences, about a tenth being singletons. This clonotype was detected a few times. The sequencing here drew on PBMCs from the stem cell graft donor, taken from the stem cell graft. This receptor was obtained from a human donor who donated a stem cell graft to a child with acute myeloid leukemia. This rearrangement joins TRBV11-2 to TRBJ2-7; perhaps TRBD2 as D (6 bases). CDR3 residues: CASIGTESYEQYV. The CDR3 bases are TGTGCCAGCATAGGGACTGAGAGCTACGAGCAGTACGTC.